The entry below gives a single T cell receptor (beta chain) sequence along with its context. The data originate from a study of radiotherapy plus CTLA-4 blockade in lung cancer. Germline V gene sequence: CDR1 MGHRA, CDR2 YSYEKL. V was shortened by 0 bases and J by 4 bases, with 25 bases between the two germline ends. The CDR3 has 20 residues. The protocol was immunoSEQ multiplex PCR, while the TCRdb copy is restricted to in-frame clones and leaves out a portion. The sample has tens of thousands of clones, less than 80% seen once. Source: peripheral blood, taken from a patient treated with radiotherapy plus ipilimumab. This clonotype was sampled from a human donor with non-small cell lung cancer who had stable disease on radiotherapy plus ipilimumab. The chain uses TRBV4-1 and TRBJ1-3; the D is unclear. The CDR3 DNA reads TGCGCCAGCAGCCAAGATCAACCGCATCCACAGTCGCCGCGGGGAAACACCATATATTTT. This translates into CASSQDQPHPQSPRGNTIYF.